This T cell receptor beta chain was identified in a study of shared clonotypes between healthy human individuals (TCRdb year 2020). The study in broad terms: A couple of women and a few men aged 18 to 49 years were included in the cohort. Each donor's leukapheresis produced roughly between roughly 0.85 and 10 billion PBMCs. For each donor, CD4 naive and CD4 memory were each run on three plates, CD8 naive on two plates, and CD8 memory on one plate. Libraries were prepared and TCR repertoires were sequenced by different laboratories using diverse techniques, in order to increase sequencing depth and limit assay-specific biases. Blood TCR repertoires of four to six healthy adults were deeply sequenced to estimate repertoire size and the extent of clonotype sharing between individuals.

Using the deep immunoSEQ assay, multiplex PCR amplified TCR CDR3 regions from genomic DNA. Genomic DNA extracted from each cell subset was distributed evenly over all wells of several immunoSEQ 96-well plates, and each plate served as one replicate. For sorted subsets, approximately 200 ng of genomic DNA, equivalent to about 30,000 T cell genomes, went into each replicate PCR. The purified libraries were quantified using a Qubit 3.0 fluorometer, sized with a Bioanalyzer 2100, and then quantified again using the KAPA Library Quantification kit. Every immunoSEQ 96-well plate was sequenced on a separate single-read 150-cycle Illumina NextSeq 550 flow cell. Per the authors' processing: Because only junctional sequences without quality scores were contained in the immunoSEQ output, filtering matching that applied to full-length reads could not be performed. To assign V/J genes and CDR3, sequences were annotated against IMGT germline references using PyIR, a Python wrapper for IgBLAST v1.9. Reads were removed for weak V/J assignments (E-value above 1e-6), missing CDR3, stop codons, out-of-frame junctions, or ambiguous translated residues. V3J clonotypes were defined by identical inferred V gene, J gene, and CDR3 amino acid sequence. Percentage overlap between repertoires was computed as shared unique clonotypes divided by the size of the smaller repertoire. Three approaches were used to assess repertoire richness: RTK rarefaction, the Chao1 estimator, and Recon v2.1 estimates of unobserved clonotypes. For all TCRbeta clonotypes obtained by the gDNA method from a few donors, generation probabilities were computed with OLGA. This is the immuneACCESS table as TCRdb keeps it, with only in-frame sequences that have V and J called. A part of the clones is gone; compared with another copy, unresolved V genes explain less than half, and the rest is unexplained. V and J calls and clone size are as listed in that table; D and trimming were resolved from the DNA. Within this sample are 2 million to 2.5 million clones, with 85% to 95% of them counted one time only. The ten largest clones capture about 0.39% of the sample.

Comments on this clone: There is no known antigen for this receptor. No base quality values were provided; no much bigger clone lies one nucleotide off.

The donors were healthy, HIV-negative adults with no recently reported acute infections or vaccinations. Only Caucasian adults living in Nashville, Tennessee, USA were represented among the donors. CD4+ T cells were enriched through magnetic negative selection, after which naive cells were positively selected on CD45RA and the remaining negative fraction served as the memory subset. After blood collection by leukapheresis, PBMCs were isolated using Ficoll-Histopaque density gradient centrifugation and then cryopreserved in the vapor phase of liquid nitrogen. Analytical flow cytometry was used to check the purity and quantity of each magnetically sorted T cell population. Each sorted fraction had its genomic DNA isolated and then quantified by UV absorbance on a Nanodrop 2000c. What the work shows at the level of the full study, not this receptor alone: Rarefaction of sorted-subset datasets indicated incomplete sequencing despite the large sequencing depth. Pairwise subsampling indicated that sequencing depth was expected to affect the degree of clonotype sharing among donors. Because the study included only a small number of donors, the genetic and exposure-history diversity represented was limited. Across a few donors, roughly 5.1% of naive CD4, around 3.3% of naive CD8, roughly 2.3% of memory CD4, and under 0.45% of memory CD8 clonotypes were shared. Only blood was sampled, and tissue TCR repertoires likely differ from those in blood. Naive subsets generally had larger estimated clonotype richness than memory subsets. Compared with non-shared clonotypes, clonotypes shared by all four sorted-subset donors had higher generation probabilities.

Sequencing used naive CD4+ T cells from PBMCs. The meaning of the sample's cell subset or site label: CD45RA+ positively selected. This receptor was identified in a man younger than 35 in good health. Some clones in this sample may be carry-over from other donors' samples.

The CDR3 region: CASSRRQGNYGYTF. The bases read TGTGCCAGCAGCAGGAGGCAGGGAAACTATGGCTACACCTTC. The rearranged segments are TRBV28 and TRBJ1-2, with a weak D call of TRBD1 (5 bases match). CDR3 length: 14 amino acids, cysteine to phenylalanine. CDR3 DNA is the only sequence kept; it has 42 bases, read in frame from the first base. V is reduced by 6 bases and J by 2 bases, leaving a spacing of 13 bases between them. CDR1 is given as MDHEN and CDR2 as SYDVKM, both from the germline V gene.